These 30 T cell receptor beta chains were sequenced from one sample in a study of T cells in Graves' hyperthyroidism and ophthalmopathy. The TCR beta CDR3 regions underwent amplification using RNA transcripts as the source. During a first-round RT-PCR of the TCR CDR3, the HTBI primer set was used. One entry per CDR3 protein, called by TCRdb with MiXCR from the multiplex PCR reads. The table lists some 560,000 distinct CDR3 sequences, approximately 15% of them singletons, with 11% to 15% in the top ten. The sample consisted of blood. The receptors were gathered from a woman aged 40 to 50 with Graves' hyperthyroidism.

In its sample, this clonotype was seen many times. DNA of the CDR3: TGTGCCAGCTCACCACCTTTCTCTAGTCCGTTTCCCAATGAGCAGTTCTTC. It codes for CASSPPFSSPFPNEQFF. The J gene is TRBJ2-1, the V gene TRBV18; no clear D gene. Germline lookup yields CDR1 KGHSH and CDR2 LQKENI. Trimming removed 0 bases at V and 6 bases at J, with 18 bases between. This CDR3 region has 17 residues.

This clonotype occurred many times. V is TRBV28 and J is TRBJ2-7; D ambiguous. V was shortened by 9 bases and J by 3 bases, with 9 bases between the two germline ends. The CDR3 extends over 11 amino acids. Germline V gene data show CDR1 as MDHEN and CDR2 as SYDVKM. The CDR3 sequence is CASSNGYEQYF. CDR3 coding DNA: TGTGCCAGTTCCAACGGCTACGAGCAGTACTTC.

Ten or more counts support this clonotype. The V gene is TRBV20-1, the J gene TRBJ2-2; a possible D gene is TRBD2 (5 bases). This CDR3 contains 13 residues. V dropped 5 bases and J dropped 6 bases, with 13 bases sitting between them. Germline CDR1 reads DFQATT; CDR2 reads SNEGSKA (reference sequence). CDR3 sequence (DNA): TGCAGTGCTGCCGACGGGGTAGCCGGGGAGCTGTTTTTT. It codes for CSAADGVAGELFF.

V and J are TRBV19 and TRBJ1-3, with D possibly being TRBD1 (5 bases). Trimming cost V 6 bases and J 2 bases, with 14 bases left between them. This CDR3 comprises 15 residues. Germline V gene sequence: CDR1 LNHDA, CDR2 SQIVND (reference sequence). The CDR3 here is CASSRDSSPGNTIYF. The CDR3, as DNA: TGTGCCAGTAGCCGAGACAGCTCGCCTGGAAACACCATATATTTT.

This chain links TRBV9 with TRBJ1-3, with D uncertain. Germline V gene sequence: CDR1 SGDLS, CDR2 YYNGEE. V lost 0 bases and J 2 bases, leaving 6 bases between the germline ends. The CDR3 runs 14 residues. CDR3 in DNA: TGTGCCAGCAGCGTAGGAGGGACTGGAAACACCATATATTTT. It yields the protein CASSVGGTGNTIYF.

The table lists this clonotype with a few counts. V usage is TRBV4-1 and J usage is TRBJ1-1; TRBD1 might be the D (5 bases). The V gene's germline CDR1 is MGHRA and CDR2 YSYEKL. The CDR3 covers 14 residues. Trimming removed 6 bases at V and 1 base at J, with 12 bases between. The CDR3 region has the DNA TGCGCCAGCAGGGGACTGATAAAGAACACTGAAGCTTTCTTT. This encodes CASRGLIKNTEAFF.

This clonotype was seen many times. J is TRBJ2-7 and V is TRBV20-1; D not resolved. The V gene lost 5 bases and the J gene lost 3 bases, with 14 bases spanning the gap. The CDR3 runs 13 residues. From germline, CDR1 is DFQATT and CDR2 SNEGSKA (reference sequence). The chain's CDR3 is CSAYSGLNYEQYF. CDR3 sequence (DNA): TGCAGTGCTTACTCCGGGCTAAACTACGAGCAGTACTTC.

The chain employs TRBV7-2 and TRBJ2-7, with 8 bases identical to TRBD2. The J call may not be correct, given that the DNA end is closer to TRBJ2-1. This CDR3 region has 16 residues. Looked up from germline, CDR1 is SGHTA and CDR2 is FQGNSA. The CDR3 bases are TGTGCCAGCAGCCGGGGTAGCGGGACGACATCCTACGAGCAGTTCTTC. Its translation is CASSRGSGTTSYEQFF.

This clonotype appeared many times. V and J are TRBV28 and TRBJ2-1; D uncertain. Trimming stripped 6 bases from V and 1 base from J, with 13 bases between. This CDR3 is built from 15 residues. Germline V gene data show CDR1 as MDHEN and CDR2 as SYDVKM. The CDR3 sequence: CASRRLSLSYNEQFF. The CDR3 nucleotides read TGTGCCAGCAGGAGGCTCTCGCTATCCTACAATGAGCAGTTCTTC.

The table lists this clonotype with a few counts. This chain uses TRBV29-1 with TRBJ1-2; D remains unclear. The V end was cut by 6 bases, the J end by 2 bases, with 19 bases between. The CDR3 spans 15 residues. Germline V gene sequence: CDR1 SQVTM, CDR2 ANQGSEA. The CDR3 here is CSVALPGRWNYGYTF. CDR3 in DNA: TGCAGCGTGGCCCTACCGGGGAGATGGAACTATGGCTACACCTTC.

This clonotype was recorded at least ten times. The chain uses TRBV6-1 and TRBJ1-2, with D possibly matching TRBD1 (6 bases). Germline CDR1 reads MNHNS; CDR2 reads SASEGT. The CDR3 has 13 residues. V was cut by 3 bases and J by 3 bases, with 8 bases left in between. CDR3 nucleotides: TGTGCCAGCAGTGAGAGGGGGGACTATGGCTACACCTTC. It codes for CASSERGDYGYTF.

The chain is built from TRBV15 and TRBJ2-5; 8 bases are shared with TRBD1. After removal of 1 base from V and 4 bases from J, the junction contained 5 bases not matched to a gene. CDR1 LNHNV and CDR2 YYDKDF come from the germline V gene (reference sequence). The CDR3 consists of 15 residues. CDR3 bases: TGTGCCACCAGCAGAGCGGGCAGGGGGCTAGAGACCCAGTACTTC. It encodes CATSRAGRGLETQYF.

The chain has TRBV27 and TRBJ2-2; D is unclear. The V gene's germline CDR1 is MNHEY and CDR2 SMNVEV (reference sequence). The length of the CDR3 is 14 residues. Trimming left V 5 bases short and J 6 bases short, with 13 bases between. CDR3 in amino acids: CASSPYRRAGELFF. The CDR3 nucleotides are TGTGCCAGCAGTCCTTATAGACGGGCCGGGGAGCTGTTTTTT.

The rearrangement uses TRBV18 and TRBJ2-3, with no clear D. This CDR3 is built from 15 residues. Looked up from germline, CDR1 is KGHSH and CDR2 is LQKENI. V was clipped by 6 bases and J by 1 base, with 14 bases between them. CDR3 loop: CASSPQVGGTDTQYF. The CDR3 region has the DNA TGTGCCAGCTCCCCTCAGGTTGGGGGCACAGATACGCAGTATTTT. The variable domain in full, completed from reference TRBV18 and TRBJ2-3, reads NAGVMQNPRHLVRRRGQEARLRCSPMKGHSHVYWYRQLPEEGLKFMVYLQKENIIDESGMPKERFSAEFPKEGPSILRIQQVVRGDSAAYFCASSPQVGGTDTQYFGPGTRLTVL.

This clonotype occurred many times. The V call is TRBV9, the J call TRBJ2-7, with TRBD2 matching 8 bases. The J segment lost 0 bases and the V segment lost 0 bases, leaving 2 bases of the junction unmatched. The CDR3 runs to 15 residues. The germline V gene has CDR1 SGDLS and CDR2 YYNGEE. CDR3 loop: CASSVGGTSSYEQYF. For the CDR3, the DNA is TGTGCCAGCAGCGTAGGCGGGACTAGCTCCTACGAGCAGTACTTC.

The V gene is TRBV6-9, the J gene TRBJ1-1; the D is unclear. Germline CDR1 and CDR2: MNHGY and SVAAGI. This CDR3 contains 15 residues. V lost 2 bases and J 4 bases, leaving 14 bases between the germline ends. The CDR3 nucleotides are TGTGCCAGCAGTTATGGTATTTTAAGAAGCACTGAAGCTTTCTTT. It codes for CASSYGILRSTEAFF.

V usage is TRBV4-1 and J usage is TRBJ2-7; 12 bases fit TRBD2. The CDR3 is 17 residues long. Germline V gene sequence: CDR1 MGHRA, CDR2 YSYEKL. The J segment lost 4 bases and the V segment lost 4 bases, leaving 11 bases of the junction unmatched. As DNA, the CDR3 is TGCGCCAGCAGCCCGGGACTAGCGGGTGTTAGGACGTACGAGCAGTACTTC. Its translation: CASSPGLAGVRTYEQYF.

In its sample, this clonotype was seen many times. DNA for the CDR3: TGTGCCAGCAGTCCGCCCAGGGGGGTGACCCAGTACTTC. It specifies CASSPPRGVTQYF. The chain is built from TRBV28 and TRBJ2-5; D is perhaps TRBD1 (7 bases). Germline V gene data show CDR1 as MDHEN and CDR2 as SYDVKM. Trimming left V 5 bases short and J 7 bases short, with 14 bases between. The CDR3 sequence is 13 residues long.

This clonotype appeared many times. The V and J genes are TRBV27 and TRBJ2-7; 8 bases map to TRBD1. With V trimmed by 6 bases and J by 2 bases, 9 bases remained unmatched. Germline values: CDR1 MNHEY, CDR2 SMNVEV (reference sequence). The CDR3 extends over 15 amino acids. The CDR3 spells CASSIGTGRTYEQYF. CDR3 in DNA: TGTGCCAGCAGCATCGGGACAGGCCGGACCTACGAGCAGTACTTC.

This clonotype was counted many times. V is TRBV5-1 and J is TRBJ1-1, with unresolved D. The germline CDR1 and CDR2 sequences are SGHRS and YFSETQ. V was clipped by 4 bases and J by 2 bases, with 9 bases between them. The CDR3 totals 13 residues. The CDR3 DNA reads TGCGCCAGCAGCCGGCTGGGAAACACTGAAGCTTTCTTT. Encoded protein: CASSRLGNTEAFF.

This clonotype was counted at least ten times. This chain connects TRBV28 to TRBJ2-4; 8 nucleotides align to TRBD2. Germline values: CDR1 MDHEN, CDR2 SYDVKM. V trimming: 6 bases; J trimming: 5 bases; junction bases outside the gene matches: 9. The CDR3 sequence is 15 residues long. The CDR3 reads CASSLSGEGENIQYF. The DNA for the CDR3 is TGTGCCAGCAGCCTTAGCGGGGAGGGGGAAAACATTCAGTACTTC.

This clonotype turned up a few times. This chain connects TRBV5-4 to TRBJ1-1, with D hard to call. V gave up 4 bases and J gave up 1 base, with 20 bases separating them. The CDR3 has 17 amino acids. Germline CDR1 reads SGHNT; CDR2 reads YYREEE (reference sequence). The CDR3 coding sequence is TGTGCCAGCAGCCCACGAACCCGGAGGGAAGGGAACACTGAAGCTTTCTTT. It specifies CASSPRTRREGNTEAFF.

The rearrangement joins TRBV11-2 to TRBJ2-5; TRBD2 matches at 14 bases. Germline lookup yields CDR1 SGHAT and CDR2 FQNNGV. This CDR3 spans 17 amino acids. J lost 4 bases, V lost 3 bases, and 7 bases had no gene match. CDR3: CASSLPPGLAGVETQYF. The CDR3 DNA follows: TGTGCCAGCAGCTTGCCCCCGGGACTAGCGGGAGTAGAGACCCAGTACTTC.

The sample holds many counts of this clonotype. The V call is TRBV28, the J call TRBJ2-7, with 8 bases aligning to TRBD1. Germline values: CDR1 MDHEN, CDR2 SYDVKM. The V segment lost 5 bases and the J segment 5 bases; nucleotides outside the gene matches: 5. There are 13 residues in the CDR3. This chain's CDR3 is CASSPGRGHEQYF. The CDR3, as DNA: TGTGCCAGCAGTCCCGGCAGGGGGCACGAGCAGTACTTC.

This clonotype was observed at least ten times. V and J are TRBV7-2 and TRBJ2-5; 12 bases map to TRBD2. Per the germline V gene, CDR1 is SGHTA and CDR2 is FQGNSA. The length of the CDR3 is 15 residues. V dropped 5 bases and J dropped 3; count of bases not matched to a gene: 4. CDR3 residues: CASSRTSGIKETQYF. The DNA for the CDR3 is TGTGCCAGCAGCCGGACTAGCGGGATTAAAGAGACCCAGTACTTC.

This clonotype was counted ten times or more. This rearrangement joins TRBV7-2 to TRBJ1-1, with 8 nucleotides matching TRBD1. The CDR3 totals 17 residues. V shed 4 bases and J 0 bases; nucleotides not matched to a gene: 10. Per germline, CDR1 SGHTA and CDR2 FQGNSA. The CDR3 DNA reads TGTGCCAGCAGCTCGGACAGGGTTGGCAGTGTGAACACTGAAGCTTTCTTT. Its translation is CASSSDRVGSVNTEAFF.

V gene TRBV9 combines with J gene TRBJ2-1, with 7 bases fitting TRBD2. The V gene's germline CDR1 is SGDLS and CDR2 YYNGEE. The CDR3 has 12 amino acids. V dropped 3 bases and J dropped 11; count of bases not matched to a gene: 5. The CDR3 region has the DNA TGTGCCAGCAGCGACCGACTAGCCCAGCAGTTCTTC. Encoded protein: CASSDRLAQQFF.

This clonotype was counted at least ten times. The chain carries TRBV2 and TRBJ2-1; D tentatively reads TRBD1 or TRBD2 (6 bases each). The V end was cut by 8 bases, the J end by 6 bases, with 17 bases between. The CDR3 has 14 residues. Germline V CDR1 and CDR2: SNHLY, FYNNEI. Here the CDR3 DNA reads TGTGCCAGCCCGGACAAGGGGGGCCCCAATGAGCAGTTCTTC. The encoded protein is CASPDKGGPNEQFF.

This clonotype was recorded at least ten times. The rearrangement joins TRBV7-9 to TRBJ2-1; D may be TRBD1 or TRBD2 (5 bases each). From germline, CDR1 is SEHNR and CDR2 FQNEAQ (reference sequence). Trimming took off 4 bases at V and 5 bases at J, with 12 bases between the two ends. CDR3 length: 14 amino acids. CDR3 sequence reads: CASSWTGTNNEQFF. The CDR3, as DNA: TGTGCCAGCAGCTGGACCGGGACCAACAATGAGCAGTTCTTC.

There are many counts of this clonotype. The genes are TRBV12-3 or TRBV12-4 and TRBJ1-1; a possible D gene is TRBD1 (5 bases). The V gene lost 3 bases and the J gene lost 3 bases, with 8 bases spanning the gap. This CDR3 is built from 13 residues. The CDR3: CASSFQGDTEAFF. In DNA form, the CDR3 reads TGTGCCAGCAGTTTTCAGGGTGACACTGAAGCTTTCTTT.